This TCR beta chain was recovered during a study of vaccination and CD4 T cells after COVID-19. Study details: Convalescent cases comprised 10 or so mild and one severe, all SARS-CoV-2 positive by nasal swab PCR.

CDR3 length: 15 residues. Trimming pared 4 bases from V and 4 bases from J, leaving 18 bases between. Per the germline V gene, CDR1 is DFQATT and CDR2 is SNEGSKA (reference sequence). General observations from the study: The analysis of convalescent patients involved relatively few individuals and lacked early post-infection timepoints. Spike mono-reactive clones accounted for 304 of the 307 vaccine-specific clones found in convalescent patients.

Stated treatment: roughly 10-day PBMC culture with coronavirus spike peptide pools or control peptides (ViraFEST assay). Researchers used the Oncomine TCR Beta short-read assay to sequence DNA from cultured CD4+ T cells. A single record per CDR3 protein comes from TCRdb applying MiXCR to the PCR reads. In the table there are 15,000 to 20,000 distinct CDR3 sequences, roughly 52% of which are singletons. As to this clonotype: The antigen is not known.

V and J are TRBV20-1 and TRBJ2-3, with D hard to call. Sequencing was done on a sample of CD4+ T cells from blood, cultured in vitro. The receptor comes from a human donor who had recovered from COVID-19. This chain's CDR3 is CSATPPTVKADTQYF. CDR3 in DNA: TGCAGTGCTACACCGCCCACGGTCAAGGCAGATACGCAGTATTTT.